This T cell receptor (beta chain) was documented in a study of shared clonotypes between healthy human individuals. Background on the study: Used for every donor were three CD4 naive, three CD4 memory, two CD8 naive and one CD8 memory plate.

Those who donated were healthy HIV-negative adults, with no recent acute infections or vaccinations reported. Assay: immunoSEQ multiplex PCR; the TCRdb copy retains only in-frame clones and omits some. The top ten hold approximately 0.13% of the sample, which has 2 million to 2.5 million clones, roughly 94% seen once. About this clone itself: Within the sample, other DNA sequences also encode this same CDR3.

The CDR3 contains 16 residues. CDR1 is WNHNN, CDR2 SYGVQD, per germline (reference sequence). V was pared by 0 bases and J by 1 base, with 11 bases between. The chain uses TRBV10-1 and TRBJ2-3; weak D call: TRBD2 (7 bases). The clonotype comes from a man aged 18-30 years in good health. Sequenced sample: naive CD4+ T cells sorted from blood. The subset denotes: CD45RA+ positively selected. The CDR3 sequence: CASSESRGGGTDTQYF. The CDR3 DNA is TGCGCCAGCAGTGAGTCCAGGGGAGGGGGCACAGATACGCAGTATTTT.